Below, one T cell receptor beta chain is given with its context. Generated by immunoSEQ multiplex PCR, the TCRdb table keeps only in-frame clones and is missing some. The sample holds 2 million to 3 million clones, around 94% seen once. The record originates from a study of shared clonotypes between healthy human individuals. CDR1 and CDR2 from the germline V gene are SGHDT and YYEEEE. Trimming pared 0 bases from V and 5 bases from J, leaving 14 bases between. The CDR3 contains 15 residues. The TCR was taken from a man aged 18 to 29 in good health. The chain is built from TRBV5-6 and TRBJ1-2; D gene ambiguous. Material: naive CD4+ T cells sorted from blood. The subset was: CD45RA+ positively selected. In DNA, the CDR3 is TGTGCCAGCAGCTTGGTTAGTTCCCCAGTTTATGGCTACACCTTC. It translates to CASSLVSSPVYGYTF.